The clone carrying this T cell receptor (beta chain) was counted once. The data were obtained in a study of blood T cell repertoires in COVID-19. Sequencing used immunoSEQ multiplex PCR; TCRdb keeps in-frame clones, though not all of them. The table records about 100,000 clones, around four fifths of them present only once. The V gene's germline CDR1 is SGHVS and CDR2 FQNEAQ. V was shortened by 1 base and J by 0 bases, with 7 bases between the two germline ends. The CDR3 is made up of 15 amino acids. The TCR comes from a man aged 45-65 years with active or convalescent COVID-19. The chain recombines TRBV7-8 with TRBJ1-5; D is unresolved. The sequenced sample was peripheral blood. The CDR3 DNA sequence: TGTGCCAGCAGCTTAGACAGAATTAGCAATCAGCCCCAGCATTTT. As protein: CASSLDRISNQPQHF.